These 16 T cell receptor beta chains came from one sample sequenced in a study of graft-versus-host responses after intestinal transplantation. The assay was immunoSEQ multiplex PCR, and TCRdb's table has in-frame clones only and misses some. The sample has 15,000 or so clones; 93% are singletons. The source material was PBMCs, sampled approximately 35 months after intestinal transplantation. The receptors were gathered from a human patient who received an intestinal transplant, so some T cells may come from the graft donor.

The chain is built from TRBV5-4 and TRBJ2-6, with a weak D call TRBD2 (6 bases). The CDR3 contains 17 residues. In germline, CDR1 is SGHNT, CDR2 YYREEE (reference sequence). The germline V and J ends were trimmed by 4 bases and 0 bases, with 14 bases remaining between them. The CDR3 DNA reads as TGTGCCAGCAGCCCGGGGACGGGGGACTCTGGGGCCAACGTCCTGACTTTC. This gives the protein CASSPGTGDSGANVLTF.

This clone was detected once. The chain couples TRBV5-1 to TRBJ2-2, with 9 bases aligning to TRBD1. In germline, CDR1 is SGHRS, CDR2 YFSETQ. CDR3 length equals 14 residues. Trimming took 5 bases from V and 6 from J; bases not matched to a gene: 5. The CDR3: CASRPGQGAGELFF. CDR3 bases: TGCGCCAGCAGGCCGGGACAGGGTGCCGGGGAGCTGTTTTTT.

There are a few counts of this clone. The chain carries TRBV18 and TRBJ2-7; TRBD1 agrees at 8 bases. Germline lookup yields CDR1 KGHSH and CDR2 LQKENI. J lost 5 bases, V lost 5 bases, and 20 bases had no gene match. The CDR3 is 18 residues long. CDR3 amino acids: CASSSPLLRRDRIHEQYF. CDR3 DNA: TGTGCCAGCTCATCCCCATTACTTCGCCGGGACAGGATCCACGAGCAGTACTTC.

This clone was picked up one time. This chain joins TRBV4-2 and TRBJ1-1, with D unclear. The V and J ends lost 1 base and 4 bases respectively, with 7 bases between them. CDR1 and CDR2 (germline): LGHNA, YNFKEQ. This CDR3 region has 13 residues. CDR3: CASSQGRATEAFF. The CDR3 DNA follows: TGTGCCAGCAGCCAAGGGAGGGCCACTGAAGCTTTCTTT.

The rearrangement uses TRBV7-6 and TRBJ1-2; D is undetermined. V lost 4 bases to trimming and J lost 7 bases, with 10 bases between them. This CDR3 is 12 amino acids long. Germline V gene sequence: CDR1 SGHVS, CDR2 FNYEAQ. The CDR3 DNA reads as TGTGCCAGCAGCTCCACGGGGTCTGGCTACACCTTC. Its translation: CASSSTGSGYTF.

Turning to this clone: A read error may account for a junction end that differs from germline. This chain joins TRBV5-1 and TRBJ2-5; D perhaps matches TRBD1 (6 bases). In germline, CDR1 is SGHRS, CDR2 YFSETQ. This CDR3 comprises 14 residues. In DNA form, the CDR3 reads TGCGCCAGCAGCTTGGGGACAGTTGGAGAGACCAAGTACTTC. Translated: CASSLGTVGETKYF.

In its sample, this clone was seen once. This chain links TRBV12-5 with TRBJ2-5; the match to TRBD1 covers 9 bases. The DNA matches TRBJ2-7 better at its end, which makes the J call doubtful. CDR3 size: 14 residues. Germline CDR1 LGHNT, CDR2 FRNRAP. DNA of the CDR3: TGTGCTAGTGGTTTAGGGGACAGGGACTACGAGCAGTACTTC. It yields the protein CASGLGDRDYEQYF.

The chain carries TRBV6-5 and TRBJ2-5; 8 bases map to TRBD1. Per germline, CDR1 MNHEY and CDR2 SVGAGI. The CDR3 runs to 14 residues. V gave up 0 bases and J gave up 4 bases; unmatched junction bases: 1. The CDR3 here is CASSYSGTGETQYF. The CDR3 nucleotides read TGTGCCAGCAGTTACTCGGGGACAGGAGAGACCCAGTACTTC.

This clone was recorded once. This chain connects TRBV2 to TRBJ1-5; no definite D call. The CDR3 is 16 amino acids. The germline CDR1 and CDR2 sequences are SNHLY and FYNNEI. V lost 4 bases and J lost 3, with 16 bases in between. The CDR3 loop is CASSGSGRVFNQPQHF. For the CDR3, the DNA is TGTGCCAGCAGTGGGAGCGGTAGGGTATTCAATCAGCCCCAGCATTTT. The variable domain in full, with the rest retrieved from reference TRBV2 and TRBJ1-5, is EPEVTQTPSHQVTQMGQEVILRCVPISNHLYFYWYRQILGQKVEFLVSFYNNEISEKSEIFDDQFSVERPDGSNFTLKIRSTKLEDSAMYFCASSGSGRVFNQPQHFGDGTRLSIL.

This clone was recorded a few times. The chain recombines TRBV7-2 with TRBJ1-5, with D hard to call. The CDR3 loop spans 14 amino acids. Deletions cut 1 base from V and 7 bases from J, with 11 bases between. CDR1 and CDR2 (germline): SGHTA, FQGNSA. The DNA of the CDR3 is TGTGCCAGCAGCTTAGAAGGGTGGGGACAGCCCCAGCATTTT. It translates to CASSLEGWGQPQHF.

The chain recombines TRBV5-1 with TRBJ2-1; maybe TRBD2 (5 bases). Trimming left V 0 bases short and J 7 bases short, with 5 bases between. Per the germline V gene, CDR1 is SGHRS and CDR2 is YFSETQ. The CDR3 extends over 12 amino acids. In nucleotides, the CDR3 is TGCGCCAGCAGCTTGGCGGGGAATGAGCAGTTCTTC. It yields the protein CASSLAGNEQFF.

The chain employs TRBV9 and TRBJ2-5; D is unresolved. Between the trimmed V and J ends, which lost 3 bases and 5 bases, there was a span of 11 bases. Germline assignment: CDR1 SGDLS and CDR2 YYNGEE. CDR3 size: 13 residues. CDR3 DNA: TGTGCCAGCAGCGAAGTTGGCGGTGAGACCCAGTACTTC. Amino acids: CASSEVGGETQYF.

V and J are TRBV5-1 and TRBJ2-7; TRBD1 or TRBD2 may be the D gene (5 bases each). Per the germline V gene, CDR1 is SGHRS and CDR2 is YFSETQ. V was clipped by 4 bases and J by 0 bases, with 17 bases between them. There are 16 residues in the CDR3. Written as DNA, the CDR3 is TGCGCCAGCAGCCCGACCCTGGGGGAATACTCCTACGAGCAGTACTTC. Translation: CASSPTLGEYSYEQYF.

The chain uses TRBV9 and TRBJ1-4; tentatively, D is TRBD1 (6 bases). V gave up 4 bases and J gave up 0 bases, with 10 bases separating them. CDR3 size: 15 residues. Germline V lookup: CDR1 SGDLS, CDR2 YYNGEE. This CDR3 reads CASSPRGATNEKLFF. DNA of the CDR3: TGTGCCAGCAGCCCCAGGGGTGCAACTAATGAAAAACTGTTTTTT.

The chain employs TRBV6-1 and TRBJ2-7; 7 bases are shared with TRBD2. CDR3 size: 13 residues. V trimming: 1 base; J trimming: 4 bases; junction bases outside the gene matches: 1. Germline V lookup: CDR1 MNHNS, CDR2 SASEGT. CDR3 sequence (DNA): TGTGCCAGCAGTGAAGTCGGGGGGTACGAGCAGTACTTC. Encoded protein: CASSEVGGYEQYF.

The chain carries TRBV11-1 and TRBJ2-5; D is undetermined. The germline V and J ends were trimmed by 5 bases and 5 bases, with 6 bases remaining between them. The CDR3 has 11 residues. The V gene's germline CDR1 is SGHAT and CDR2 FQDESV (reference sequence). The CDR3 is CASSQMETQYF. As DNA, the CDR3 is TGTGCCAGCAGCCAGATGGAGACCCAGTACTTC.